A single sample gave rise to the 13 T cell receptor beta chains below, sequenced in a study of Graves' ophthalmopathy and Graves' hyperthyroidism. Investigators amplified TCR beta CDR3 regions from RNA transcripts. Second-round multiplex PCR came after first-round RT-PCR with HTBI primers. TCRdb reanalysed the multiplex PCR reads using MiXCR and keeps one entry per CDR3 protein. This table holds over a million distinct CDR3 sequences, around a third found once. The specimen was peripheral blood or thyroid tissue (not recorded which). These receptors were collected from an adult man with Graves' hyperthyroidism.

CDR3 loop: CASRATGTGNSNQPQHF. The CDR3, as DNA: TGTGCCAGCAGGGCTACCGGGACAGGGAATAGCAATCAGCCCCAGCATTTT. This chain connects TRBV2 to TRBJ1-5, with 9 bases aligning to TRBD1. The CDR3 has 17 residues. The ends lost 6 bases at V and 0 bases at J; junction bases unmatched: 9. CDR1 is SNHLY, CDR2 FYNNEI, per germline.

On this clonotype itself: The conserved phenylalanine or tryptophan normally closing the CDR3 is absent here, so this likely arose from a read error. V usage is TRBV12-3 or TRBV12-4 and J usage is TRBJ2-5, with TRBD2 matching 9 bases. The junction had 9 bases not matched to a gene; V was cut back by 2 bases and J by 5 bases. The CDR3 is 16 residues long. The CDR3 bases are TGTGCCAGCAGTTTACTCCCGGCGGGGGGGCCGGAGACCCAGTACCTC. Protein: CASSLLPAGGPETQYL.

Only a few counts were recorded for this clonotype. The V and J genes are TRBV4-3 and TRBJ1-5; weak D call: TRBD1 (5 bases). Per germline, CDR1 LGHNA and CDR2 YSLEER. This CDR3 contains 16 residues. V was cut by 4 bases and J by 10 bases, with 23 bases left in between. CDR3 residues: CASSPYQGDSGYPQHF. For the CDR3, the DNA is TGCGCCAGCAGCCCTTACCAAGGGGACTCGGGTTATCCCCAGCATTTT.

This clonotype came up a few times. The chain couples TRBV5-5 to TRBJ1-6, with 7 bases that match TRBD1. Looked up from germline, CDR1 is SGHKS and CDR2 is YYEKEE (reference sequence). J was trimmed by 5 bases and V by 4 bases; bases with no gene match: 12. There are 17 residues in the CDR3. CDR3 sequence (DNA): TGTGCCAGCAGCCCTGGGACAGCCGCTCCTAATAATTCACCCCTCCACTTT. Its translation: CASSPGTAAPNNSPLHF.

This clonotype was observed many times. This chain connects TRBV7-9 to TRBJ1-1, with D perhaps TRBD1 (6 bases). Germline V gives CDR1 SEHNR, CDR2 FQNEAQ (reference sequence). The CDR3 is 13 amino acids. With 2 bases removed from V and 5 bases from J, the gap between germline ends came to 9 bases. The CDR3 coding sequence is TGTGCCAGCAGCTTAATGGGGGCAACTGAAGCTTTCTTT. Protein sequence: CASSLMGATEAFF. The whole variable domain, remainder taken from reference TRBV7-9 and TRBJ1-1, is DTGVSQNPRHKITKRGQNVTFRCDPISEHNRLYWYRQTLGQGPEFLTYFQNEAQLEKSRLLSDRFSAERPKGSFSTLEIQRTEQGDSAMYLCASSLMGATEAFFGQGTRLTVV.

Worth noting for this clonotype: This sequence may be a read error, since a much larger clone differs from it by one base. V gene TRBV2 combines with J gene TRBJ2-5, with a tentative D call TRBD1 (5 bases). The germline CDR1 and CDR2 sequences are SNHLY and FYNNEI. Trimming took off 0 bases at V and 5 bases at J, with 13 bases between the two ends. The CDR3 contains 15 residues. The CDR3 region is CASSEAGVYLETQYF. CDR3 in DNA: TGTGCCAGCAGTGAAGCAGGGGTATATTTGGAGACCCAGTACTTC.

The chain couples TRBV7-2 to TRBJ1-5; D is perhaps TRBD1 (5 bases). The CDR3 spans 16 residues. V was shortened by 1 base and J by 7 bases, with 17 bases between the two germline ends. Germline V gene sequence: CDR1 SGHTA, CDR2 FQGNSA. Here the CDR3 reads CASSLDRIGVSQPQHF. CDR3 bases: TGTGCCAGCAGCTTAGACCGTATAGGGGTTTCCCAGCCCCAGCATTTT. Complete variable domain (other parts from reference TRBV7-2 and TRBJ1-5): GAGVSQSPSNKVTEKGKDVELRCDPISGHTALYWYRQSLGQGLEFLIYFQGNSAPDKSGLPSDRFSAERTGGSVSTLTIQRTQQEDSAVYLCASSLDRIGVSQPQHFGDGTRLSIL.

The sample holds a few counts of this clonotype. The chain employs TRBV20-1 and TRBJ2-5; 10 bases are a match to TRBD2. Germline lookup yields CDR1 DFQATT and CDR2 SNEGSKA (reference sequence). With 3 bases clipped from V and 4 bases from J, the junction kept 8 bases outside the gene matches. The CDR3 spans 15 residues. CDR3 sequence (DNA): TGCAGTGCTAGTCTGGCTAGCGGGAGAACAGAGACCCAGTACTTC. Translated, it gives CSASLASGRTETQYF.

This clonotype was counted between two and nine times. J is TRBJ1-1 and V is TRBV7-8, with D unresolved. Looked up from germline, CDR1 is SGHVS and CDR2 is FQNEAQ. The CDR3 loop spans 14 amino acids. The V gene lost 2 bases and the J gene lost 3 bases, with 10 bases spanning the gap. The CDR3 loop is CASSLRAGYTEAFF. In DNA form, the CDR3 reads TGTGCCAGCAGCTTACGCGCAGGTTACACTGAAGCTTTCTTT. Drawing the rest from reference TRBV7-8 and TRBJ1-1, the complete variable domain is GAGVSQSPRYKVAKRGQDVALRCDPISGHVSLFWYQQALGQGPEFLTYFQNEAQLDKSGLPSDRFFAERPEGSVSTLKIQRTQQEDSAVYLCASSLRAGYTEAFFGQGTRLTVV.

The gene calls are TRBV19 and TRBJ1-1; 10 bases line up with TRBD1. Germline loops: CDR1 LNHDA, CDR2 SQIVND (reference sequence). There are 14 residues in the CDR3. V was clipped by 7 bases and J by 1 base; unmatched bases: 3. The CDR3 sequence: CASTRDRGNTEAFF. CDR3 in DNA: TGTGCCAGTACGAGGGACAGGGGGAACACTGAAGCTTTCTTT.

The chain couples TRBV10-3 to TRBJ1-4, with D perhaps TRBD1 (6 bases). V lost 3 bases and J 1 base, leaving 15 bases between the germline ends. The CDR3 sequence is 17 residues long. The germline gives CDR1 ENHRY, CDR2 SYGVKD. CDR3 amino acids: CAISDPGQSRTNEKLFF. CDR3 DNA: TGTGCCATCAGTGATCCGGGACAATCCCGAACTAATGAAAAACTGTTTTTT.

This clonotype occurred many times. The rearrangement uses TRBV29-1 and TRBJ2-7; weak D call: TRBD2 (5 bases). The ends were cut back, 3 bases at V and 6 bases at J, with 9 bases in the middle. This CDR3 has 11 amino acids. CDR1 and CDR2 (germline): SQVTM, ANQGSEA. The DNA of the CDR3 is TGCAGCGTTGATTTGGGGAGCGAGCAGTACTTC. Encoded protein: CSVDLGSEQYF.

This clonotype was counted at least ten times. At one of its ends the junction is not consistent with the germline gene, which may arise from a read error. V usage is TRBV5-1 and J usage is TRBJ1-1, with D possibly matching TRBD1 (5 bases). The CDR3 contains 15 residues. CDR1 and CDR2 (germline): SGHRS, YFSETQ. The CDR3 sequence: CASSLVGTVNTEAFF. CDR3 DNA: TGTGCCAGCAGCTTAGTAGGGACGGTGAACACTGAAGCTTTCTTT.